This T cell receptor (beta chain) was profiled in a study of blood T cells in healthy people across ages. This clonotype was seen repeatedly, ten times or more. For the second PCR, which ran for about 6 to 11 cycles, a sample-barcoded 5' primer and a J-beta primer mix were used. TCRdb re-derived calls from the 5' RACE reads in MiXCR, one entry per CDR3 protein. The sample lists about 1,500,000 distinct CDR3 sequences; approximately 30% were seen once. The V gene end was trimmed by 0 bases and the J gene end by 4 bases; junction bases not matched to a gene: 4. CDR1 is LGHNA, CDR2 YSLEER, per germline. This CDR3 is built from 15 residues.

This chain connects TRBV4-3 to TRBJ2-5; the match to TRBD1 covers 8 bases. Sequenced: blood. The origin of this receptor is a woman aged 30 to 39 in good health. The CDR3 reads CASSQDLGQGETQYF. CDR3 coding DNA: TGCGCCAGCAGCCAAGATTTAGGACAGGGAGAGACCCAGTACTTC.